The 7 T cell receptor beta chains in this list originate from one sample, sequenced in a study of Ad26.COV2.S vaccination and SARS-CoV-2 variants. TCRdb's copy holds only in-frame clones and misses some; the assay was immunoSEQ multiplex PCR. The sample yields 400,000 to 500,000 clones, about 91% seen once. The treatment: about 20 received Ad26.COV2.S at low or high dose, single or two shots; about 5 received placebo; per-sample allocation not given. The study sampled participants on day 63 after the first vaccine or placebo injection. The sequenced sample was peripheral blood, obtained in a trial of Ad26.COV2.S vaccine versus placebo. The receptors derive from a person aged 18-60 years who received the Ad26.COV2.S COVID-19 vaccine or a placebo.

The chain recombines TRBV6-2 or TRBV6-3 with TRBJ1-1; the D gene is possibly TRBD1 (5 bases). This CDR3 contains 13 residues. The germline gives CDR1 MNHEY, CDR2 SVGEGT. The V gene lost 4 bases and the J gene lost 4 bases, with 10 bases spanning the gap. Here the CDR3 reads CASSFRGGTEAFF. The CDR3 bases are TGTGCCAGCAGTTTTAGGGGAGGCACTGAAGCTTTCTTT.

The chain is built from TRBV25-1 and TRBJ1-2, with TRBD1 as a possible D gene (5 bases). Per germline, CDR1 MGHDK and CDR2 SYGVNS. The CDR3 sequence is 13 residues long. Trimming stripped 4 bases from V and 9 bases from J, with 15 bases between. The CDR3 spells CASSAAGTPSYTF. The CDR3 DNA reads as TGTGCCAGCAGTGCCGCGGGGACGCCGAGCTACACCTTC.

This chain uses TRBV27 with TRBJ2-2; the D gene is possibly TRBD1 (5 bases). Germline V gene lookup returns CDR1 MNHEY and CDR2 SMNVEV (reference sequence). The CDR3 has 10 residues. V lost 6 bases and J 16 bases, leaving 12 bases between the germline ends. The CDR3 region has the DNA TGTGCCAGCAGACTTGGACAAACGTTTTTT. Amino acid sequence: CASRLGQTFF.

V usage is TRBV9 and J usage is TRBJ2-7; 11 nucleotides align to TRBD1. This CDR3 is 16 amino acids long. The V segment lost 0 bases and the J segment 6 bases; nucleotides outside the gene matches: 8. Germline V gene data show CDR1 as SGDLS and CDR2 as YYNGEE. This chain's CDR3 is CASSVATGTGGAEQYF. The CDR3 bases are TGTGCCAGCAGCGTAGCTACCGGGACAGGGGGTGCCGAGCAGTACTTC.

The CDR3 here is CASSLSGLSSYNEQFF. CDR3 bases: TGTGCCAGCAGCTTGTCGGGACTGAGCTCCTACAATGAGCAGTTCTTC. This sequence joins TRBV5-6 and TRBJ2-1, with D perhaps TRBD2 (6 bases). This CDR3 has 16 residues. Germline assignment: CDR1 SGHDT and CDR2 YYEEEE. Deletions cut 1 base from V and 0 bases from J, with 11 bases between.

The CDR3 here is CSTARRLANNEQFF. Written as DNA, the CDR3 is TGCAGCACCGCCCGGAGGCTAGCTAACAATGAGCAGTTCTTC. The J gene is TRBJ2-1, the V gene TRBV29-1; D possibly corresponds to TRBD2 (5 bases). The length of the CDR3 is 14 residues. V lost 8 bases and J lost 5, with 19 bases in between. Germline V CDR1 and CDR2: SQVTM, ANQGSEA.

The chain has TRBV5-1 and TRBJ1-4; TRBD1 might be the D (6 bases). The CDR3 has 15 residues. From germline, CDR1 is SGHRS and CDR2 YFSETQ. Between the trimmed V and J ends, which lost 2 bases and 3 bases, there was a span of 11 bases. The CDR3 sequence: CASSLRQGSNEKLFF. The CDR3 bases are TGCGCCAGCAGCTTACGTCAGGGGTCTAATGAAAAACTGTTTTTT.